This TCR beta chain emerged from a study of cytotoxic CD8 clonotypes in ibrutinib-treated CLL. In the study overall: The patients, around 10 relapsed/refractory and 15 treatment-naive, included 17 who were IGHV unmutated. Study-wide points: Baseline clonality was higher than in age-matched healthy donors and moved in step with circulating CD8+ T-cell counts.

V was trimmed by 3 bases and J by 1 base, leaving 15 bases between them. The CDR3 has 15 residues. Germline CDR1 and CDR2: GTSNPN and SVGIG (reference sequence). The assay was immunoSEQ multiplex PCR, and TCRdb's table has in-frame clones only and misses some. The sample has some 170,000 clones; about 88% are singletons. Details on this clone: The antigen is unknown.

The sequencing here drew on PBMCs, taken at disease progression, from a patient treated with ibrutinib. The sequence came from a human donor with chronic lymphocytic leukemia. The V gene is TRBV30, the J gene TRBJ1-1, with D possibly TRBD1 on 6 matching bases. The CDR3 spells CAWRYSGVQNTEAFF. CDR3 sequence (DNA): TGTGCCTGGAGGTACTCAGGGGTCCAGAACACTGAAGCTTTCTTT. Full variable domain (missing parts from reference TRBV30 and TRBJ1-1): SQTIHQWPATLVQPVGSPLSLECTVEGTSNPNLYWYRQAAGRGLQLLFYSVGIGQISSEVPQNLSASRPQDRQFILSSKKLLLSDSGFYLCAWRYSGVQNTEAFFGQGTRLTVV.